In its sample, the clone carrying this T cell receptor (beta chain) was seen many times. Its antigen is undetermined. The data belong to a study of T cells in Graves' hyperthyroidism and ophthalmopathy. V lost 4 bases, J lost 3 bases, and 6 bases lay in between. The V gene's germline CDR1 is DFQATT and CDR2 SNEGSKA (reference sequence). The CDR3 has 11 amino acids. TCR beta CDR3 sequences were amplified from RNA transcripts. HTBI primers were used for first-round RT-PCR of the TCR CDR3. Via MiXCR, TCRdb re-called the multiplex PCR reads, giving one row per CDR3 protein. The table records around 450,000 distinct CDR3 sequences, roughly 15% of them present only once. In patients aged 18 to 65, hyperthyroidism was newly diagnosed, with duration under 2 months. Notes on the study in general: Ophthalmopathy could be told apart from stable hyperthyroidism with a 13 V-J model. Most clonotypes expanded in the thyroid (above 0.001) were also present in blood.

The sequence was obtained from a woman aged 18-35 years with Graves' hyperthyroidism. What was sequenced was blood. The chain carries TRBV20-1 and TRBJ2-5, with D perhaps matching TRBD2 (5 bases). The CDR3 protein is CSATGKETQYF. CDR3 nucleotides: TGCAGTGCTACCGGGAAAGAGACCCAGTACTTC.